The 31 T cell receptor beta chains listed next were all sequenced from one sample in a study of shared clonotypes between healthy human individuals. Produced via immunoSEQ multiplex PCR; TCRdb's table is partial and in-frame only. Of 1 million to 1.3 million clones in the sample, more than 75% were seen once. Sequencing was performed on memory CD4+ T cells from PBMCs. Sample subset: CD45RA-negative fraction. Source of these receptors: a man aged 18 to 30 in good health. Some clones in this sample may be carry-over from other donors' samples.

This clone was picked up a small number of times. The CDR3 does not end in the conserved phenylalanine or tryptophan, so this is likely a read error. This rearrangement joins TRBV2 to TRBJ1-1, with D possibly TRBD1 on 6 matching bases. V was pared by 2 bases and J by 0 bases, with 10 bases between. Germline V CDR1 and CDR2: SNHLY, FYNNEI. The CDR3 is made up of 15 amino acids. This CDR3 reads CASSEFDRMNTEAFS. The CDR3 DNA sequence: TGTGCCAGCAGTGAATTCGACAGGATGAACACTGAAGCTTTCTCT.

DNA of the CDR3: TGCGCCAGCGGGGCTAGCGGAATTAGCACAGATACGCAGTATTTT. Translated: CASGASGISTDTQYF. The V gene is TRBV5-1, the J gene TRBJ2-3; TRBD2 aligns across 7 bases. The CDR3 loop spans 15 amino acids. Germline values: CDR1 SGHRS, CDR2 YFSETQ. J was trimmed by 0 bases and V by 7 bases; bases with no gene match: 8.

This clone showed up just once. The rearrangement joins TRBV30 to TRBJ2-2, with D possibly matching TRBD1 (5 bases). Trimming shortened V by 1 base and J by 6 bases, and 9 bases separated the two germline ends. The CDR3 is 13 amino acids. Germline V gene data show CDR1 as GTSNPN and CDR2 as SVGIG (reference sequence). DNA of the CDR3: TGTGCCTGGAGTGGTCCCAGGGCCGGGGAGCTGTTTTTT. Translation gives CAWSGPRAGELFF.

The chain combines TRBV27 with TRBJ2-3; D not certain. The germline V gene has CDR1 MNHEY and CDR2 SMNVEV (reference sequence). Trimming removed 5 bases from V and 2 bases from J, with 23 bases in between. The CDR3 has 18 amino acids. The CDR3 sequence is CASSPNSDTSLITDTQYF. CDR3 sequence (DNA): TGTGCCAGCAGTCCAAACTCCGACACCTCCCTCATCACAGATACGCAGTATTTT.

Concerning this clone: An end of the junction does not agree with germline; a read error may underlie this. The CDR3 reads CASGFSVQMNTEAFF. The CDR3 DNA sequence: TGCGCCAGCGGCTTCTCGGTCCAGATGAATACTGAAGCTTTCTTT. The chain joins TRBV5-1 to TRBJ1-1, with D unresolved. This CDR3 has 15 amino acids. Germline CDR1 and CDR2: SGHRS and YFSETQ.

This clone was found a few times. The J gene is TRBJ2-7, the V gene TRBV28; D gene ambiguous. The V gene lost 3 bases and the J gene lost 2 bases, with 8 bases spanning the gap. This CDR3 is built from 13 residues. Germline V gene lookup returns CDR1 MDHEN and CDR2 SYDVKM. CDR3: CASSFGSTYEQYF. The CDR3 DNA is TGTGCCAGCAGTTTCGGCAGCACCTACGAGCAGTACTTC.

The V gene is TRBV18, the J gene TRBJ1-1, with 8 bases aligning to TRBD1. From germline, CDR1 is KGHSH and CDR2 LQKENI. The CDR3 sequence is 18 residues long. Unmatched junction bases numbered 11, after V lost 2 bases and J lost 0 bases. CDR3 protein: CASSPGGSGGFMNTEAFF. The CDR3 DNA is TGTGCCAGCTCACCAGGAGGCTCAGGGGGCTTCATGAACACTGAAGCTTTCTTT.

The rearrangement links TRBV7-2 to TRBJ1-2; D may be TRBD1 (5 bases). V lost 3 bases and J lost 7, with 12 bases in between. The CDR3 runs 13 residues. CDR1 SGHTA and CDR2 FQGNSA come from the germline V gene. The CDR3 nucleotides are TGTGCCAGCAGCTTGCGAGGCAGGGCTGGCTACACCTTC. Protein: CASSLRGRAGYTF.

This chain links TRBV6-1 with TRBJ1-1; D is ambiguous. Germline loops: CDR1 MNHNS, CDR2 SASEGT. CDR3 length equals 12 residues. V gave up 4 bases and J gave up 5 bases, with 8 bases separating them. In DNA form, the CDR3 reads TGTGCCAGCAGTGTGAAAAGGACTGAAGCTTTCTTT. This gives the protein CASSVKRTEAFF.

This clone was found once. CDR3 in DNA: TGTGCCAGCAGCTTAGCTCCCCTACAGGGATTATCCTACGAGCAGTACTTC. It is translated as CASSLAPLQGLSYEQYF. The chain uses TRBV11-3 and TRBJ2-7; a possible D gene is TRBD1 (6 bases). CDR1 is SGHNT and CDR2 is YENEEA in the germline V gene. V gave up 1 base and J gave up 1 base, with 17 bases separating them. There are 17 residues in the CDR3.

To note about this clone: This sequence may be a read error, since a much larger clone differs from it by one base. The V call is TRBV2, the J call TRBJ2-3; D may match TRBD1 or TRBD2 (5 bases each). The CDR3 runs to 16 residues. Germline loops: CDR1 SNHLY, CDR2 FYNNEI. With 6 bases removed from V and 5 bases from J, the gap between germline ends came to 21 bases. The CDR3 here is CASRAGTQAGIDTQYF. DNA of the CDR3: TGTGCCAGCAGGGCCGGGACCCAGGCGGGCATAGATACGCAGTATTTT.

The V gene is TRBV6-5, the J gene TRBJ2-7, with 8 positions matching TRBD2. From germline, CDR1 is MNHEY and CDR2 SVGAGI. The CDR3 runs to 15 residues. V lost 6 bases, J lost 2 bases, and 9 bases stayed unmatched. The DNA of the CDR3 is TGTGCCAGCAGCCTATATAGCGGGACTGCCTACGAGCAGTACTTC. This translates into CASSLYSGTAYEQYF.

The chain couples TRBV6-1 to TRBJ1-3, with D uncertain. This CDR3 has 16 amino acids. The V gene's germline CDR1 is MNHNS and CDR2 SASEGT. V lost 4 bases and J 1 base, leaving 14 bases between the germline ends. CDR3 sequence reads: CASSGTATLSGNTIYF. The CDR3 nucleotides are TGTGCCAGCAGTGGAACAGCAACCTTATCTGGAAACACCATATATTTT.

This clone occurred many times. This chain connects TRBV19 to TRBJ1-4; 7 bases are shared with TRBD1. From germline, CDR1 is LNHDA and CDR2 SQIVND (reference sequence). V trimming: 7 bases; J trimming: 0 bases; junction bases outside the gene matches: 2. This CDR3 spans 14 amino acids. The CDR3 bases are TGTGCCAGTATGGGGACAGCAACTAATGAAAAACTGTTTTTT. Its translation is CASMGTATNEKLFF.

The V gene is TRBV6-1, the J gene TRBJ2-3; D call uncertain. V was pared by 4 bases and J by 4 bases, with 27 bases between. The germline V gene encodes CDR1 MNHNS and CDR2 SASEGT. The CDR3 sequence is 19 residues long. CDR3 coding DNA: TGTGCCAGCAGTGGGATTCTGCATGCTCTGCAGAGGAGCGCAGATACGCAGTATTTT. Translating it yields CASSGILHALQRSADTQYF.

The chain carries TRBV30 and TRBJ1-3; D remains ambiguous. This CDR3 region has 15 residues. Germline-derived CDR1 and CDR2 are GTSNPN and SVGIG (reference sequence). Trimming removed 3 bases at V and 0 bases at J, with 12 bases between. Written as DNA, the CDR3 is TGTGCCTGGAGGATTACAGCTCGCTCTGGAAACACCATATATTTT. This encodes CAWRITARSGNTIYF.

This chain joins TRBV6-4 and TRBJ1-2; 8 bases match TRBD1. The CDR3 is 15 amino acids. Losses at the gene ends were 6 bases for V and 4 bases for J; bases not matched to a gene: 10. In germline, CDR1 is MRHNA, CDR2 SNTAGT. The CDR3, as DNA: TGTGCCAGCAGCCCCCCGACAGGGGACGCCTATGGCTACACCTTC. Translated: CASSPPTGDAYGYTF.

The chain links TRBV28 to TRBJ1-4; 11 bases are a match to TRBD1. The CDR3 is 15 amino acids. The junction had 9 bases not matched to a gene; V was cut back by 5 bases and J by 10 bases. CDR1 and CDR2 from the germline V gene are MDHEN and SYDVKM. CDR3 DNA sequence: TGTGCCAGCAGTCAGCCGGGACAGGGGGATCCAAAACTGTTTTTT. This sequence encodes CASSQPGQGDPKLFF.

The V and J genes are TRBV5-4 and TRBJ1-2, with D unclear. The CDR3 runs to 13 residues. Deletions cut 1 base from V and 6 bases from J, with 10 bases between. The germline CDR1 and CDR2 sequences are SGHNT and YYREEE (reference sequence). DNA for the CDR3: TGTGCCAGCAGCTTGTGGCAAATAGATGGCTACACCTTC. As protein: CASSLWQIDGYTF.

This clone was seen only once. The V call is TRBV7-9, the J call TRBJ1-6; D gene uncertain. The CDR3 spans 14 residues. V lost 3 bases and J lost 5, with 8 bases in between. From germline, CDR1 is SEHNR and CDR2 FQNEAQ (reference sequence). CDR3 protein: CASSFWTDNSPLHF. The CDR3 DNA sequence: TGTGCCAGCAGCTTCTGGACGGATAATTCACCCCTCCACTTT.

The chain has TRBV2 and TRBJ1-6, with 7 bases matching TRBD1. The CDR3 consists of 14 residues. V lost 6 bases, J lost 6 bases, and 5 bases stayed unmatched. CDR1 SNHLY and CDR2 FYNNEI come from the germline V gene. Here the CDR3 DNA reads TGTGCCAGCAGGACAGGGTTGGGTAATTCACCCCTCCACTTT. Protein sequence: CASRTGLGNSPLHF.

This clone showed up just a few times. The chain has TRBV4-1 and TRBJ2-7; D call uncertain. The length of the CDR3 is 13 residues. V lost 4 bases and J lost 6, with 13 bases in between. CDR1 and CDR2 (germline): MGHRA, YSYEKL. The CDR3, as DNA: TGCGCCAGCAGCCCCCGGACGGGCGGCGAGCAGTACTTC. It encodes CASSPRTGGEQYF.

V usage is TRBV18 and J usage is TRBJ2-1; the match to TRBD2 covers 10 bases. V lost 6 bases, J lost 6 bases, and 11 bases stayed unmatched. The CDR3 is 16 residues long. Germline CDR1 reads KGHSH; CDR2 reads LQKENI. The CDR3 spells CASSPLAGVGGNEQFF. The DNA for the CDR3 is TGTGCCAGCTCGCCCCTAGCGGGAGTTGGCGGCAATGAGCAGTTCTTC.

This chain uses TRBV5-4 with TRBJ1-1; D is unresolved. Germline-derived CDR1 and CDR2 are SGHNT and YYREEE (reference sequence). The V end was cut by 2 bases, the J end by 4 bases, with 12 bases between. The CDR3 is made up of 14 amino acids. CDR3 bases: TGTGCCAGCAGCTTTGAAGGGTCGGGCACTGAAGCTTTCTTT. Protein product: CASSFEGSGTEAFF.

V is TRBV7-8 and J is TRBJ1-5, with D possibly matching TRBD1 (5 bases). The CDR3 length is 14 residues. Trimming left V 0 bases short and J 2 bases short, with 5 bases between. Germline CDR1 SGHVS, CDR2 FQNEAQ. The CDR3 reads CASSLAGGNQPQHF. The DNA of the CDR3 is TGTGCCAGCAGCTTAGCGGGGGGCAATCAGCCCCAGCATTTT.

This clone was detected ten times or more. This chain joins TRBV7-3 and TRBJ2-1, with D tentatively TRBD2 (6 bases). The germline V gene has CDR1 SGHTA and CDR2 FQGTGA. The ends were cut back, 5 bases at V and 7 bases at J, with 12 bases in the middle. The CDR3 covers 13 residues. The CDR3 loop is CASSPVAGNEQFF. CDR3 nucleotides: TGTGCCAGCAGCCCTGTGGCGGGGAATGAGCAGTTCTTC.

The chain employs TRBV19 and TRBJ1-1, with 7 bases fitting TRBD1. The CDR3 is 14 residues long. Trimming cost V 5 bases and J 4 bases; bases outside gene matches: 7. Germline assignment: CDR1 LNHDA and CDR2 SQIVND (reference sequence). This CDR3 reads CASSLDRVATEAFF. DNA for the CDR3: TGTGCCAGTAGTCTCGACAGGGTTGCCACTGAAGCTTTCTTT.

The V and J genes are TRBV10-3 and TRBJ1-3; D not certain. Between the trimmed V and J ends, which lost 6 bases and 0 bases, there was a span of 15 bases. This CDR3 is 16 amino acids long. Germline-derived CDR1 and CDR2 are ENHRY and SYGVKD. Here the CDR3 reads CAIRRSGLNSGNTIYF. In nucleotides, the CDR3 is TGTGCCATCAGGAGGAGCGGACTGAACTCTGGAAACACCATATATTTT.

Only a few counts were recorded for this clone. The rearrangement links TRBV28 to TRBJ1-4; D uncertain. Looked up from germline, CDR1 is MDHEN and CDR2 is SYDVKM. Trimming removed 5 bases at V and 8 bases at J, with 6 bases between. CDR3 length: 11 amino acids. The CDR3 region is CASSTQEKLFF. As DNA, the CDR3 is TGTGCCAGCAGTACCCAGGAAAAACTGTTTTTT. Drawing the rest from reference TRBV28 and TRBJ1-4, the complete variable domain is DVKVTQSSRYLVKRTGEKVFLECVQDMDHENMFWYRQDPGLGLRLIYFSYDVKMKEKGDIPEGYSVSREKKERFSLILESASTNQTSMYLCASSTQEKLFFGSGTQLSVL.

The chain couples TRBV18 to TRBJ2-1; D call uncertain. Germline V gene sequence: CDR1 KGHSH, CDR2 LQKENI. Trimming took 3 bases from V and 8 from J, leaving 20 bases between them. The CDR3 sequence is 16 residues long. This chain's CDR3 is CASSPRGLGLVHEQFF. The CDR3 bases are TGTGCCAGCTCACCCCGTGGGTTAGGTCTTGTACATGAGCAGTTCTTC.

A word on this clone: No conserved phenylalanine or tryptophan ends this CDR3, so it is likely a read error. The V call is TRBV29-1, the J call TRBJ2-7; 12 bases line up with TRBD2. The CDR3 loop spans 13 amino acids. The V segment lost 7 bases and the J segment 7 bases; nucleotides outside the gene matches: 8. CDR1 and CDR2 (germline): SQVTM, ANQGSEA. The CDR3 loop is CSGRLAGAGEQYL. CDR3 nucleotides: TGCAGCGGGCGACTAGCGGGAGCCGGGGAGCAGTACCTC.